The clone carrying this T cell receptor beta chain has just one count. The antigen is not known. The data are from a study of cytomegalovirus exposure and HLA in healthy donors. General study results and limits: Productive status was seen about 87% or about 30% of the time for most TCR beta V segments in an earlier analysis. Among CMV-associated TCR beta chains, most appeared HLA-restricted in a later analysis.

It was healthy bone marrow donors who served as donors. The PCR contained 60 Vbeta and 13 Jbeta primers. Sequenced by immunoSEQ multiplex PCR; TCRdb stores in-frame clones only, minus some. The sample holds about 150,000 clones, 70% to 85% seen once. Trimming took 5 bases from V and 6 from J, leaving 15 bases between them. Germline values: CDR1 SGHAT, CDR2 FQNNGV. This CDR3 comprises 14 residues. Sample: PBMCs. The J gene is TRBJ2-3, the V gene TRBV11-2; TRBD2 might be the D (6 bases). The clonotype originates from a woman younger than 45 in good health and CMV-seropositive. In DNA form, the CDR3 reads TGTGCCAGCAGCAACCACGCGGGGCGGGATACGCAGTATTTT. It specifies CASSNHAGRDTQYF.